The present T cell receptor (beta chain) was sequenced within a study of cytomegalovirus exposure and HLA in healthy donors. The PCR ran on 60 Vbeta and 13 Jbeta primers. Measured with immunoSEQ multiplex PCR; TCRdb has only the in-frame clones, and not every one. The sample shows 150,000 to 200,000 clones, over 70% of them seen only once. This TCR was sampled from a woman under 30 in good health and CMV-seropositive. The sample was PBMCs.

The CDR3 sequence: CASSLFEYTEAFF. Here the CDR3 DNA reads TGTGCCAGCAGCTTGTTCGAGTACACTGAAGCTTTCTTT. V and J are TRBV5-8 and TRBJ1-1; D remains ambiguous. CDR3 length equals 13 residues. V was trimmed by 1 base and J by 3 bases, leaving 7 bases between them. The V gene's germline CDR1 is SGHTS and CDR2 YDEGEE.